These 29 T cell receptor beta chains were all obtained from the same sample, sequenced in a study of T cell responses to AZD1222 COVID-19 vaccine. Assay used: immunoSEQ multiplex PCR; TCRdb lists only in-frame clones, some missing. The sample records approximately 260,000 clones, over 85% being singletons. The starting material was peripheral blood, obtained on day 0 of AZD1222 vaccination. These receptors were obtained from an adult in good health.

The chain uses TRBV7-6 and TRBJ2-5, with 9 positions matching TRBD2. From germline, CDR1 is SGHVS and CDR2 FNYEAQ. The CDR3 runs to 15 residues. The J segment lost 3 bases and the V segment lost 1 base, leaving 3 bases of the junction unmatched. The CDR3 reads CASSLVSGGKETQYF. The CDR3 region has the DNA TGTGCCAGCAGCTTAGTAAGCGGGGGGAAAGAGACCCAGTACTTC.

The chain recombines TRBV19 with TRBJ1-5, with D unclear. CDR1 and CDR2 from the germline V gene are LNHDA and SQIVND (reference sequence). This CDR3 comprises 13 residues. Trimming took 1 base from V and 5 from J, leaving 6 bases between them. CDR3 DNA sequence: TGTGCCAGTAGTATAGTGTCCGATCAGCCCCAGCATTTT. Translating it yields CASSIVSDQPQHF. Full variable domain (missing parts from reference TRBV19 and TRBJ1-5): DGGITQSPKYLFRKEGQNVTLSCEQNLNHDAMYWYRQDPGQGLRLIYYSQIVNDFQKGDIAEGYSVSREKKESFPLTVTSAQKNPTAFYLCASSIVSDQPQHFGDGTRLSIL.

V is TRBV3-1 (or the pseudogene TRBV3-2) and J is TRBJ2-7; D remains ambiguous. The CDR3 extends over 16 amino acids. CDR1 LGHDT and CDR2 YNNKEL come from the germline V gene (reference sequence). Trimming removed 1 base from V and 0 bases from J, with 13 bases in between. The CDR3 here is CASSQGLQTVSYEQYF. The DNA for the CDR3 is TGTGCCAGCAGCCAAGGGCTACAAACGGTCTCCTACGAGCAGTACTTC.

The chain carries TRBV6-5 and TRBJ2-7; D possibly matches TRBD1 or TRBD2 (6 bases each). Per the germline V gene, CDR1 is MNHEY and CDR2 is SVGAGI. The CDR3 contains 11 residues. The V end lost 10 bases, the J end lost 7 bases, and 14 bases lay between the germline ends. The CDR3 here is CATIKGGEQYF. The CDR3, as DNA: TGTGCCACAATAAAAGGGGGGGAGCAGTACTTC.

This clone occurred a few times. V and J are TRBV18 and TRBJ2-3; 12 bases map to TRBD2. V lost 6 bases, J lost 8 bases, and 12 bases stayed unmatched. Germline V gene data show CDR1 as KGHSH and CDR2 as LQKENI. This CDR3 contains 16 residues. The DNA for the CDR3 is TGTGCCAGCTCTTCTAGACTAGCGGGGGACCGAGGTACGCAGTATTTT. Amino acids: CASSSRLAGDRGTQYF.

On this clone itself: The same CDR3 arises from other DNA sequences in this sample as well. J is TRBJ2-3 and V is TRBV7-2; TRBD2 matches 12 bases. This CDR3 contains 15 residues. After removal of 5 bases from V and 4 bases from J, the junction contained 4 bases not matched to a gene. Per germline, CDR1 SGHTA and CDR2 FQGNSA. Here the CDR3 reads CASSPRLAGADTQYF. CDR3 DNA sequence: TGTGCCAGCAGCCCTAGACTAGCGGGAGCAGATACGCAGTATTTT.

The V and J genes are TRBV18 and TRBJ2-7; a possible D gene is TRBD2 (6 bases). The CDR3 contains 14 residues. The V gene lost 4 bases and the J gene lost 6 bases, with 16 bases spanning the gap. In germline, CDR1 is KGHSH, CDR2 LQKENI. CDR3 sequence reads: CASSRRDGPSEQYF. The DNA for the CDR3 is TGTGCCAGCTCACGGAGGGACGGTCCATCCGAGCAGTACTTC. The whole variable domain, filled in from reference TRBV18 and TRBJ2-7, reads NAGVMQNPRHLVRRRGQEARLRCSPMKGHSHVYWYRQLPEEGLKFMVYLQKENIIDESGMPKERFSAEFPKEGPSILRIQQVVRGDSAAYFCASSRRDGPSEQYFGPGTRLTVT.

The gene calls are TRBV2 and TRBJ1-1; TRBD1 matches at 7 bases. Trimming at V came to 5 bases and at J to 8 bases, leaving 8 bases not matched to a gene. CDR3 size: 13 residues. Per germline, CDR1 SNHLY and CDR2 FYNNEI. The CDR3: CASSFGQVGEAFF. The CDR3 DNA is TGTGCCAGCAGTTTCGGACAGGTAGGGGAAGCTTTCTTT.

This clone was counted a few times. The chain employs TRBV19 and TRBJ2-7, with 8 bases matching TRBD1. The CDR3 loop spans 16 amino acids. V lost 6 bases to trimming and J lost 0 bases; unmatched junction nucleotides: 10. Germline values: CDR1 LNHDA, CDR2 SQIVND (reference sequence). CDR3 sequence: CASSLRDRSRSYEQYF. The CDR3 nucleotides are TGTGCCAGTAGCCTCCGGGACAGGTCGCGCTCCTACGAGCAGTACTTC. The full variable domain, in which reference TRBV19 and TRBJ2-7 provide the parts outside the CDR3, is DGGITQSPKYLFRKEGQNVTLSCEQNLNHDAMYWYRQDPGQGLRLIYYSQIVNDFQKGDIAEGYSVSREKKESFPLTVTSAQKNPTAFYLCASSLRDRSRSYEQYFGPGTRLTVT.

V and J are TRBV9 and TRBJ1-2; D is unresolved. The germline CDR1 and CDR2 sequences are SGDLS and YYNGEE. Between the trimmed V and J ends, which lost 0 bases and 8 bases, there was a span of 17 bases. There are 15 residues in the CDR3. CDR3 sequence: CASSVEWLYPSGYTF. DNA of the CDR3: TGTGCCAGCAGCGTAGAGTGGCTGTATCCTTCAGGCTACACCTTC.

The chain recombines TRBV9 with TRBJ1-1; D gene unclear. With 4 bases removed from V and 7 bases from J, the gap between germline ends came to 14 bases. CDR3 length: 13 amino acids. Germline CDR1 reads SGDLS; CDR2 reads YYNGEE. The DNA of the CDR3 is TGTGCCAGCAGCCTAGTCGGACCGAATGAAGCTTTCTTT. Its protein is CASSLVGPNEAFF. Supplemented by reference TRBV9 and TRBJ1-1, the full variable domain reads DSGVTQTPKHLITATGQRVTLRCSPRSGDLSVYWYQQSLDQGLQFLIQYYNGEERAKGNILERFSAQQFPDLHSELNLSSLELGDSALYFCASSLVGPNEAFFGQGTRLTVV.

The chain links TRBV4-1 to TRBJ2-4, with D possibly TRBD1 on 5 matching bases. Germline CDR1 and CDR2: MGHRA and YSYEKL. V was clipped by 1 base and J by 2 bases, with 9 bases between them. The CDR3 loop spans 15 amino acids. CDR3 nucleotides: TGCGCCAGCAGCCAAGTACAGGTTTCCAAAAACATTCAGTACTTC. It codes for CASSQVQVSKNIQYF.

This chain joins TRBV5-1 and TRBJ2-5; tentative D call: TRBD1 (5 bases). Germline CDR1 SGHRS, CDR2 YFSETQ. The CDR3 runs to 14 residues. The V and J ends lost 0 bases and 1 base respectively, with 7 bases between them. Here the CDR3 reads CASSLGDSQETQYF. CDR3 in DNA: TGCGCCAGCAGCTTGGGCGACAGCCAAGAGACCCAGTACTTC.

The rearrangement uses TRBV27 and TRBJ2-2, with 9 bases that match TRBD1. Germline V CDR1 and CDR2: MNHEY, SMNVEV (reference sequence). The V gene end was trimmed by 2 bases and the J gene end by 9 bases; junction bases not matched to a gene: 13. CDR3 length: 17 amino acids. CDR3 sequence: CASSLAGTGIPSRELFF. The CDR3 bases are TGTGCCAGCAGTTTAGCCGGGACAGGGATCCCGAGCCGGGAGCTGTTTTTT.

The CDR3 reads CASSQGQSYNEQFF. CDR3 nucleotides: TGCGCCAGCAGCCAGGGACAGTCCTACAATGAGCAGTTCTTC. This rearrangement joins TRBV5-1 to TRBJ2-1; 7 positions agree with TRBD1. V was clipped by 4 bases and J by 1 base; unmatched bases: 2. The CDR3 is made up of 14 amino acids. Germline CDR1 reads SGHRS; CDR2 reads YFSETQ.

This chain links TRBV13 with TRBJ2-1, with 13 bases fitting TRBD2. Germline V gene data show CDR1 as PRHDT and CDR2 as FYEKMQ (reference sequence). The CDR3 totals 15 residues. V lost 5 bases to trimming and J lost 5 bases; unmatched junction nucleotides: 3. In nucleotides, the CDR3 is TGTGCCAGCAGCACGGGACTAGCGGGGAACAATGAGCAGTTCTTC. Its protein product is CASSTGLAGNNEQFF.

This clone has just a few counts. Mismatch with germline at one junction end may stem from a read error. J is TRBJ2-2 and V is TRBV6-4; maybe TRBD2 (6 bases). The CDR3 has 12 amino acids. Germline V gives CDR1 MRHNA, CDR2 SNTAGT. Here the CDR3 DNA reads TGTGCCAGCAGGGACTATAAAGGGGAGCTGTTTTTT. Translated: CASRDYKGELFF.

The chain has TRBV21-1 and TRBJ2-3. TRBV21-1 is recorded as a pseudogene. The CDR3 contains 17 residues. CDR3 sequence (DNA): TGTGCCAGCAGCAAACCTGACCCCGTGGGGTGGGCAGATACGCAGTATTTT. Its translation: CASSKPDPVGWADTQYF.

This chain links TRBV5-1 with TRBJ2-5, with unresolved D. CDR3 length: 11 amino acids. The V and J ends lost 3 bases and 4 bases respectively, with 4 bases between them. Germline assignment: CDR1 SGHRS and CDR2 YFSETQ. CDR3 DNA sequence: TGCGCCAGCAGCTCAGCAGAGACCCAGTACTTC. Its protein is CASSSAETQYF.

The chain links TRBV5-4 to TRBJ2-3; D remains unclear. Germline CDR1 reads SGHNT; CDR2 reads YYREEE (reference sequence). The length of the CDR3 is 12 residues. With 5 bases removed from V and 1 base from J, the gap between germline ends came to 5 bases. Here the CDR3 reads CASREGTDTQYF. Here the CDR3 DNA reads TGTGCCAGCAGGGAAGGCACAGATACGCAGTATTTT.

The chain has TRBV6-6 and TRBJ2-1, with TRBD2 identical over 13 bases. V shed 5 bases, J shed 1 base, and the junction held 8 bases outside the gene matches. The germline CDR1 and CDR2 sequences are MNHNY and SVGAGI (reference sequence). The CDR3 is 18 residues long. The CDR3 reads CASSPRLAGGGSYNEQFF. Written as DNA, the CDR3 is TGTGCCAGCAGTCCAAGACTAGCGGGGGGCGGGTCCTACAATGAGCAGTTCTTC.

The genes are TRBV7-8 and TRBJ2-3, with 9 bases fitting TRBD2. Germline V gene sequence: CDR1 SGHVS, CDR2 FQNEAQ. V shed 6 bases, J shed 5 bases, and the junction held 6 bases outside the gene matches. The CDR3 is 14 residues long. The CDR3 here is CASSFSGRGDTQYF. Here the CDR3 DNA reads TGTGCCAGCAGTTTTAGCGGGAGAGGAGATACGCAGTATTTT. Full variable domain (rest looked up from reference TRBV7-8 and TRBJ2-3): GAGVSQSPRYKVAKRGQDVALRCDPISGHVSLFWYQQALGQGPEFLTYFQNEAQLDKSGLPSDRFFAERPEGSVSTLKIQRTQQEDSAVYLCASSFSGRGDTQYFGPGTRLTVL.

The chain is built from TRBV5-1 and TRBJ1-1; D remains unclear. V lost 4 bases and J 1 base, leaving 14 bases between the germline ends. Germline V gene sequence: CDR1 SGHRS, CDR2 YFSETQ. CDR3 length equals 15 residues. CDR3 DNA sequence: TGCGCCAGCAGCGCAGGACGGGAGTGGAACACTGAAGCTTTCTTT. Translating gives CASSAGREWNTEAFF.

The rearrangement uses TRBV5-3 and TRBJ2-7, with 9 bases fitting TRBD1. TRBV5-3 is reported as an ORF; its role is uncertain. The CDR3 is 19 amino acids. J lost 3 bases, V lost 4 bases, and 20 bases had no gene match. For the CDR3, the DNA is TGTGCCAGAAGCCTGATGCGAACCGGGACAGGGTGTAAACACTACGAGCAGTACTTC. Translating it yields CARSLMRTGTGCKHYEQYF.

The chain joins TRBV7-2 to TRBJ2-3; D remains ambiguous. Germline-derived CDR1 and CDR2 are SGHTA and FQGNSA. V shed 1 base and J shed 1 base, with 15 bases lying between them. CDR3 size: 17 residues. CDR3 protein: CASSLETGGFGTDTQYF. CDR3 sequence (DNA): TGTGCCAGCAGCTTAGAGACCGGTGGATTTGGCACAGATACGCAGTATTTT.

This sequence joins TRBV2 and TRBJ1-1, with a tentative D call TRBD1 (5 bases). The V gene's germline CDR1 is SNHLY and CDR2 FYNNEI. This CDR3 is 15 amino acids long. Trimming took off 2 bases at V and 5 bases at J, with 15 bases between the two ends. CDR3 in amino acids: CASSERRGTRTEAFF. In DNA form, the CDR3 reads TGTGCCAGCAGTGAACGGCGCGGGACGAGGACTGAAGCTTTCTTT.

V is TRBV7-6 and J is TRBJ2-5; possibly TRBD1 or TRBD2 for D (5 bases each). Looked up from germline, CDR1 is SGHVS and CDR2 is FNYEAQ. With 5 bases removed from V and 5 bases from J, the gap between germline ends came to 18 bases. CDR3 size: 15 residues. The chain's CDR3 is CASSPSGQGRETQYF. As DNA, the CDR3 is TGTGCCAGCAGCCCGAGCGGTCAGGGTCGGGAGACCCAGTACTTC.

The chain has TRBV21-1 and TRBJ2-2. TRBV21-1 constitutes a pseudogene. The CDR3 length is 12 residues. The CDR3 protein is CASSWVTGELFF. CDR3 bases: TGTGCCAGCAGCTGGGTAACCGGGGAGCTGTTTTTT.

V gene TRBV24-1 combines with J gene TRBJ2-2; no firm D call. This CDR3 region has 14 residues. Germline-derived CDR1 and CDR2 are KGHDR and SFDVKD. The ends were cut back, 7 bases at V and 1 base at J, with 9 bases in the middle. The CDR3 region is CATRSLQNTGELFF. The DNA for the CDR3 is TGTGCCACCAGGTCGCTCCAGAACACCGGGGAGCTGTTTTTT.